Listed below are T cell receptor beta chains from one sample, sequenced in a study of CXCR3-negative and CXCR3-positive naive CD8 T cells. TCRdb reprocessed the 5' RACE reads; each CDR3 protein has one entry and no DNA is given. This sample contains some 150,000 distinct CDR3 sequences. Sequencing was done on a sample of naive CXCR3+ CD8+ T cells from blood. The receptors derive from a human donor in good health. Some clones in this sample may be carry-over from other donors' samples. CDR3s include the opening cysteine and the closing phenylalanine or tryptophan.

j_gene | v_gene | CDR3aa
TRBJ1-2 | TRBV25-1 | CASRGYSGGYTF
TRBJ1-4 | TRBV7-9 | CASSGREGASTNEKLFF
TRBJ2-7 | TRBV28 | CASSLMAGASYEQYF
TRBJ1-1 | TRBV4-1 | CASSQVRGSEAFF
TRBJ1-5 | TRBV15 | CATSRDDRPLDNQPQHF
TRBJ2-7 | TRBV29-1 | CSVEDWGLAGRGGYEQYF
TRBJ2-7 | TRBV12-3/TRBV12-4 | CASSLLPYEQYF
TRBJ1-1 | TRBV19 | CASSYQGAVEAFF
TRBJ1-1 | TRBV30 | CAWSPGDTEAFF
TRBJ2-3 | TRBV27 | CASTWGDTQYF
TRBJ2-7 | TRBV27 | CASRYGQGPYEQYF
TRBJ2-1 | TRBV5-1 | CASSTGTHNEQFF
TRBJ2-2 | TRBV4-1 | CASSQVHGVSTGELFF
TRBJ2-1 | TRBV29-1 | CSVEVLGEDRVSLGEQFF
TRBJ1-1 | TRBV29-1 | CSSSPGVRNTEAFF
TRBJ2-7 | TRBV3-1 | CASSQSDYPPSYEQYF
TRBJ1-2 | TRBV29-1 | CSVVDMGSTHF
TRBJ2-1 | TRBV7-9 | CASSLLGGNPYNEQFF
TRBJ2-1 | TRBV29-1 | CSVEGTHYDNEQFF
TRBJ2-7 | TRBV7-9 | CASSLASSLSYEQYF
TRBJ2-3 | TRBV29-1 | CSVLASTDTQYF
TRBJ2-1 | TRBV27 | CASSLEVSSYNEQFF
TRBJ2-7 | TRBV20-1 | CSARGGSSYEQYF
TRBJ2-3 | TRBV18 | CASSPGGSTDTQYF
TRBJ1-6 | TRBV15 | CATSRDYGGGNSPLHF
TRBJ2-7 | TRBV6-5 | CASSYWGQATEQYF
TRBJ1-2 | TRBV29-1 | CSVAWGNNYGYTF
TRBJ2-7 | TRBV2 | CASSELGNLYEQYF
TRBJ1-1 | TRBV29-1 | CSVEPVDSGGTEAFF
TRBJ1-4 | TRBV4-3 | CASSQEITDYGEKLFF
TRBJ2-1 | TRBV7-3 | CASSKVRGERRNEQFF
TRBJ2-7 | TRBV5-6 | CASTSGADPYEQYF
TRBJ2-7 | TRBV27 | CASSLAVGYEQYF
TRBJ2-7 | TRBV29-1 | CSATGPHEQYF
TRBJ2-5 | TRBV12-3/TRBV12-4 | CASSLTGLTETQYF
TRBJ2-1 | TRBV2 | CASRVAGGPYNEQFF
TRBJ2-7 | TRBV7-9 | CASSKFPSEQYF
TRBJ2-2 | TRBV7-8 | CASSLERDRGQARDTGELFF
TRBJ1-1 | TRBV3-1 | CASSQGRRNTEAFF
TRBJ2-2 | TRBV7-8 | CASSSRTGNTGELFF
TRBJ2-1 | TRBV29-1 | CSDRGGVRFNEQFF
TRBJ1-2 | TRBV10-2 | CASSFGGAREGYTF
TRBJ1-5 | TRBV4-1 | CASSQAENQGFGYRNQPQHF
TRBJ2-2 | TRBV6-6 | CASRILLDGANTGELFF
TRBJ2-1 | TRBV7-9 | CASSPVTASSSYNEQFF
TRBJ1-1 | TRBV11-2 | CASSSPPDPVFFF
TRBJ2-1 | TRBV7-2 | CASSFGLANEQFF
TRBJ2-5 | TRBV7-6 | CASSPILADQETQYF